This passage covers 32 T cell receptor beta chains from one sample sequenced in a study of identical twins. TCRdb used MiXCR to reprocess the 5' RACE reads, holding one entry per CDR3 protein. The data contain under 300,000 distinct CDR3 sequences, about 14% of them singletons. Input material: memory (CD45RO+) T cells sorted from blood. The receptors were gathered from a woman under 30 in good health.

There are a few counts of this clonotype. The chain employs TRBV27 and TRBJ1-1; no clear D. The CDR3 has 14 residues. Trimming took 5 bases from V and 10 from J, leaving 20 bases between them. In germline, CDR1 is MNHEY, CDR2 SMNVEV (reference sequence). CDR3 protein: CASSPTQGREGAFF. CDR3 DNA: TGTGCCAGCAGTCCTACCCAAGGCCGAGAAGGAGCTTTCTTT.

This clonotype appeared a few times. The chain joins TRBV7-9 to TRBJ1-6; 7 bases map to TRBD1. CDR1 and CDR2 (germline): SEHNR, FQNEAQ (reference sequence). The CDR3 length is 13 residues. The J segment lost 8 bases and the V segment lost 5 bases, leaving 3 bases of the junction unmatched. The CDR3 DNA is TGTGCCAGCAGCACCCAGGGGGATTCACCCCTCCACTTT. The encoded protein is CASSTQGDSPLHF.

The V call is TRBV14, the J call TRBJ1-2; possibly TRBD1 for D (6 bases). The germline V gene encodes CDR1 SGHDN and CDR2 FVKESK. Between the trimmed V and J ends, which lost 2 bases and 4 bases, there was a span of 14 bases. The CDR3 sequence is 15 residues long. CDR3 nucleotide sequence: TGTGCCAGCAGCCAATCTATTACAGGGAGCTATGGCTACACCTTC. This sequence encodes CASSQSITGSYGYTF. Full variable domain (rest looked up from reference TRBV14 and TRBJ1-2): EAGVTQFPSHSVIEKGQTVTLRCDPISGHDNLYWYRRVMGKEIKFLLHFVKESKQDESGMPNNRFLAERTGGTYSTLKVQPAELEDSGVYFCASSQSITGSYGYTFGSGTRLTVV.

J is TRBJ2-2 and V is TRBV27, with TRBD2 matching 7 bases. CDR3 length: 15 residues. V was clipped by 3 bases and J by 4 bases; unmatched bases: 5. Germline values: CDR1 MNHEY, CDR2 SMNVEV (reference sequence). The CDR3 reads CASSLNAGVTGELFF. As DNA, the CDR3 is TGTGCCAGCAGTTTGAATGCGGGGGTCACCGGGGAGCTGTTTTTT.

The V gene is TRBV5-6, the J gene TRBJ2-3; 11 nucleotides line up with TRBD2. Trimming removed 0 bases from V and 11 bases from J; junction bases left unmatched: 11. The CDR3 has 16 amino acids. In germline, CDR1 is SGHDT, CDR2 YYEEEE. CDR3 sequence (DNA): TGTGCCAGCAGCTTGGGAAGCTTACTAGCGGGGGTGGGGCAGTATTTT. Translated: CASSLGSLLAGVGQYF.

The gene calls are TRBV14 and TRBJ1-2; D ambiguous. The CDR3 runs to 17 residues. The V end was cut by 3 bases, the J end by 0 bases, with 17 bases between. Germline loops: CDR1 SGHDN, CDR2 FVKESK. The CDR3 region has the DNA TGTGCCAGCAGCCACAGTTCTCCGGTTTATGCTAACTATGGCTACACCTTC. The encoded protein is CASSHSSPVYANYGYTF.

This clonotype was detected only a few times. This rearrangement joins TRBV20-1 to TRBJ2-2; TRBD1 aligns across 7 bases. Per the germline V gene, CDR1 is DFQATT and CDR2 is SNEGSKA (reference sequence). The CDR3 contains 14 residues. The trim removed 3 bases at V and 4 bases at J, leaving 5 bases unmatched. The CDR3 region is CSARRPGGTGELFF. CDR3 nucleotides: TGCAGTGCTAGGCGTCCAGGGGGCACCGGGGAGCTGTTTTTT.

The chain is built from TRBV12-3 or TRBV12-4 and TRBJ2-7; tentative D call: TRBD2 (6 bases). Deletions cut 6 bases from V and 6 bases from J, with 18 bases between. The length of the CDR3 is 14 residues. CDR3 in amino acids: CASSRDSLLGEQYF. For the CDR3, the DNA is TGTGCCAGCAGCCGGGACTCCCTCCTGGGCGAGCAGTACTTC.

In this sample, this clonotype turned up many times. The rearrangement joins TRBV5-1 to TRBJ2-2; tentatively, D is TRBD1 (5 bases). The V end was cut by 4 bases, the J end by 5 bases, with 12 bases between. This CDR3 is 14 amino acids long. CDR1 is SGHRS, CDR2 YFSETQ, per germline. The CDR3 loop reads CASSKLQGTGELFF. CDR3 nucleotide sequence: TGCGCCAGCAGCAAACTCCAGGGAACCGGGGAGCTGTTTTTT.

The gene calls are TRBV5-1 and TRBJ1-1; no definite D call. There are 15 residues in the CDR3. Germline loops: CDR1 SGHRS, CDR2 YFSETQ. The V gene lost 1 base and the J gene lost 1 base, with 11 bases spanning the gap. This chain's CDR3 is CASSLNSARNTEAFF. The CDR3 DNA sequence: TGCGCCAGCAGCTTGAATTCCGCCAGGAACACTGAAGCTTTCTTT.

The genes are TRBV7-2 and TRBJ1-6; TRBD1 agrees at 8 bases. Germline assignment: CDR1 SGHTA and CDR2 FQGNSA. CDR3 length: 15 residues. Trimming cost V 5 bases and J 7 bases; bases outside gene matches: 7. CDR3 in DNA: TGTGCCAGCAGCACGCAACAGGGGGGGAATTCACCCCTCCACTTT. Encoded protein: CASSTQQGGNSPLHF. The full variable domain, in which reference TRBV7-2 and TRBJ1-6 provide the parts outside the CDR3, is GAGVSQSPSNKVTEKGKDVELRCDPISGHTALYWYRQSLGQGLEFLIYFQGNSAPDKSGLPSDRFSAERTGGSVSTLTIQRTQQEDSAVYLCASSTQQGGNSPLHFGNGTRLTVT.

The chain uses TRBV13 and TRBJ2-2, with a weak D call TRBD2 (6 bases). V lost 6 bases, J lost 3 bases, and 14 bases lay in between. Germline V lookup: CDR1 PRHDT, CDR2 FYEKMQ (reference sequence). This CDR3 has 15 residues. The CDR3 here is CASRDRGFYTGELFF. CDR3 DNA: TGTGCCAGCAGGGATCGGGGGTTTTACACCGGGGAGCTGTTTTTT.

DNA for the CDR3: TGTGCCAGCAGCTTGGGTAACGGGGGGACCCAGTACTTC. Protein product: CASSLGNGGTQYF. This chain links TRBV7-3 with TRBJ2-5; D may be TRBD2 (6 bases). CDR3 length equals 13 residues. V dropped 3 bases and J dropped 7 bases, with 12 bases sitting between them. Germline V lookup: CDR1 SGHTA, CDR2 FQGTGA.

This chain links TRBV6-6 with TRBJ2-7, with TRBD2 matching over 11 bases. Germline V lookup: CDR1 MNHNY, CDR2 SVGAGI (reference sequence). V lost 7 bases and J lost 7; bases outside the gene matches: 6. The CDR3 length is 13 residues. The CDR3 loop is CASKLAGAGEQYF. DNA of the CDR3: TGTGCCAGCAAACTAGCGGGAGCGGGGGAGCAGTACTTC.

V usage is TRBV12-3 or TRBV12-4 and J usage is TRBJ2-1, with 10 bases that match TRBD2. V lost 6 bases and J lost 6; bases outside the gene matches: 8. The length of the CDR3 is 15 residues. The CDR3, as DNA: TGTGCCAGCAGGTATAGCGGGGGGCCCTCCAATGAGCAGTTCTTC. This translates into CASRYSGGPSNEQFF.

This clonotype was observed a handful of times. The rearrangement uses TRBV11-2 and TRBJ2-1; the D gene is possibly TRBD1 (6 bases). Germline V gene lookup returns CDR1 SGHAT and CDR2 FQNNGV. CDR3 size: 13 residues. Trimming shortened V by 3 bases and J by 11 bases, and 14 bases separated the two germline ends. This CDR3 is CASSLARGPKQFF. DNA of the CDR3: TGTGCCAGCAGCTTGGCCAGGGGACCAAAGCAGTTCTTC.

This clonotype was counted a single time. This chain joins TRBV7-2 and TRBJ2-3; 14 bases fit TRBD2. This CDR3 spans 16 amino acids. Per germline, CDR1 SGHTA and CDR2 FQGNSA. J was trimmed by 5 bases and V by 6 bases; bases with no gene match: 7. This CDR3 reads CASSRLAGGQGDTQYF. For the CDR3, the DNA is TGTGCCAGCAGTCGACTAGCGGGAGGGCAGGGAGATACGCAGTATTTT.

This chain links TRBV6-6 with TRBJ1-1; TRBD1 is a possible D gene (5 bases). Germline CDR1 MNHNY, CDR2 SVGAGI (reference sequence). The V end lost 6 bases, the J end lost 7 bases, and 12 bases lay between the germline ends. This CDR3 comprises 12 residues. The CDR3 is CASSWRGDEAFF. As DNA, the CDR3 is TGTGCCAGCAGCTGGAGAGGGGATGAAGCTTTCTTT.

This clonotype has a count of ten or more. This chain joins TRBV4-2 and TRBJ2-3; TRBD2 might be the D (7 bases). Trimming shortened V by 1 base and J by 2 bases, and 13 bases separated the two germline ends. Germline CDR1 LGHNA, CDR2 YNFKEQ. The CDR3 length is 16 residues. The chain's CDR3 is CASSQGSRGATDTQYF. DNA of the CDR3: TGTGCCAGCAGCCAAGGATCCCGGGGGGCCACAGATACGCAGTATTTT.

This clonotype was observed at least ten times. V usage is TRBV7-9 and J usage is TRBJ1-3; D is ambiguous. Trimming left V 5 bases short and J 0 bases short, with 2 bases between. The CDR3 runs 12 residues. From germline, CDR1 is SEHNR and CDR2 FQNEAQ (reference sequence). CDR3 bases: TGTGCCAGCAGCGGCTCTGGAAACACCATATATTTT. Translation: CASSGSGNTIYF.

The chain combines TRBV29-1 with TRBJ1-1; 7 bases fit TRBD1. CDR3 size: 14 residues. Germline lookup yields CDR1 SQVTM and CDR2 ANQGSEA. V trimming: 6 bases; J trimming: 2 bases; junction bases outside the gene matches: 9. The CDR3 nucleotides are TGCAGCGTGGGAGGGGGCAGGACAAACACTGAAGCTTTCTTT. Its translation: CSVGGGRTNTEAFF.

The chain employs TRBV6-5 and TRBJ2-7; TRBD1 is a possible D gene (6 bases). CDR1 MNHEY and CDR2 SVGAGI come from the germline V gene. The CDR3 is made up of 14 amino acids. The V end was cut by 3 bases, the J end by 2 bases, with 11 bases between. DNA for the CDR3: TGTGCCAGCAGTTATTCCGACAGGACCTACGAGCAGTACTTC. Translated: CASSYSDRTYEQYF.

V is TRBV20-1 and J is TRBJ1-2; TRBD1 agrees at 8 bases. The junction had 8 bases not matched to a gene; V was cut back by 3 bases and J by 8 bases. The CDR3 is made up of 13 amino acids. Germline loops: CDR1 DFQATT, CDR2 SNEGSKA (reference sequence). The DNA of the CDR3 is TGCAGTGCTAGTAAAGGGCAGGGGGCCGGCTACACCTTC. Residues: CSASKGQGAGYTF.

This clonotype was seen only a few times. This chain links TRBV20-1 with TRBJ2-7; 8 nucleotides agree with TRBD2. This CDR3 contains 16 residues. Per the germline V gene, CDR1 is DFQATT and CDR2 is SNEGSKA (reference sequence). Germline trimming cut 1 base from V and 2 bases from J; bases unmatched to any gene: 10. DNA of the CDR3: TGCAGTGCTAGAGGTCCTTACCCGGGACTAGCCTACGAGCAGTACTTC. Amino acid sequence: CSARGPYPGLAYEQYF.

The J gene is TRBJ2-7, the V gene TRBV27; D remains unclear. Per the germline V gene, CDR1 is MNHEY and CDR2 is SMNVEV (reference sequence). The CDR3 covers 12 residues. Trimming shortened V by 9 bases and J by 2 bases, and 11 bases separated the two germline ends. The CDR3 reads CASGNLAYEQYF. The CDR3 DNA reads TGTGCCAGTGGCAACTTAGCCTACGAGCAGTACTTC.

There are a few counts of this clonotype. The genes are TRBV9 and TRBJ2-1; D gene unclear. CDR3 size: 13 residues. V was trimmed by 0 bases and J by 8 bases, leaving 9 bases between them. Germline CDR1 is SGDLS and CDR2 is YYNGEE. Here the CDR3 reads CASSVGREDEQFF. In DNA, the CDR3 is TGTGCCAGCAGCGTAGGACGCGAGGATGAGCAGTTCTTC.

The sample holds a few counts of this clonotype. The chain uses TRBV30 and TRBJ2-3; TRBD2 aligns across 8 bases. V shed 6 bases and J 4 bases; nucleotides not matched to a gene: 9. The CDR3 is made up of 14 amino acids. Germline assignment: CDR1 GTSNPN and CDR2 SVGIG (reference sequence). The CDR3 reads CACLPGGLADTQYF. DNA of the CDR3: TGTGCCTGCCTTCCGGGGGGACTAGCAGATACGCAGTATTTT.

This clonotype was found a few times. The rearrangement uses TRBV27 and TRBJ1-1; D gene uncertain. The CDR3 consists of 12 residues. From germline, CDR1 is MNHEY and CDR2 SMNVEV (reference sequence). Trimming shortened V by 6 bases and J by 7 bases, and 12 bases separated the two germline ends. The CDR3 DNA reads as TGTGCCAGCAGAAAATTACTCGGTGAAGCTTTCTTT. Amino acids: CASRKLLGEAFF.

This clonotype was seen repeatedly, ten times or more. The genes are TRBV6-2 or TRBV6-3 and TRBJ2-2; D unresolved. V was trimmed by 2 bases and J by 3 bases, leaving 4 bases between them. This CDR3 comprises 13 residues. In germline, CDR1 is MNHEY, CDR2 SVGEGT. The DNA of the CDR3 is TGTGCCAGCAGTTACAGGGACACCGGGGAGCTGTTTTTT. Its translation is CASSYRDTGELFF.

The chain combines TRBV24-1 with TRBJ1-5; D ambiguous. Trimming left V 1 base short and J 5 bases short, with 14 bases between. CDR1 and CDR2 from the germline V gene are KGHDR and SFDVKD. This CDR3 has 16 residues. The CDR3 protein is CATSDLAGGSDQPQHF. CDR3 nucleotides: TGTGCCACCAGTGATTTAGCGGGTGGGAGCGATCAGCCCCAGCATTTT.

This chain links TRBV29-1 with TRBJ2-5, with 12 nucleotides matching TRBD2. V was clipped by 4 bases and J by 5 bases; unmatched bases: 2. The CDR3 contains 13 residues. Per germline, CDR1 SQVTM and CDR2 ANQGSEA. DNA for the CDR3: TGCAGCGTTGCGACTAGCGGGGGTGAGACCCAGTACTTC. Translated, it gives CSVATSGGETQYF.

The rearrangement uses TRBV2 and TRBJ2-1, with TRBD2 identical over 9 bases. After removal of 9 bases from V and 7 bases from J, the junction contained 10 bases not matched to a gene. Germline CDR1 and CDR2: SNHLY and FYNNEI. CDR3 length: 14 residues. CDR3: CARPRAGGQNEQFF. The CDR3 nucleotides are TGTGCCAGACCCAGGGCGGGGGGGCAGAATGAGCAGTTCTTC.